The T cell receptor beta chain under discussion was sequenced for a study of neurological immune-mediated disorders. Notes on the study in general: The study found the most TCR clonal expansion in HTLV-1-associated myelopathy and the least in multiple sclerosis, below healthy controls.

Germline assignment: CDR1 SGHVS and CDR2 FQNEAQ. This CDR3 has 14 amino acids. V shed 5 bases and J shed 9 bases, with 14 bases lying between them. This clonotype occurred many times. Its antigen remains unknown. Time point specified: longitudinal time-point 1 (baseline). Unsorted libraries were prepared from 2 million PBMCs that had been stored at -80 C. Synthesis of cDNA used 5'RACE (with 10-nucleotide random UMIs). Using its own MiXCR run on the 5' RACE reads, TCRdb lists one record per CDR3 protein. There are tens of thousands of distinct CDR3 sequences in the sample; 10% occur only once, and 1.5% to 2% lies in the top ten.

Sequences were obtained from PBMCs. The sequence derives from a woman in her forties in good health. The chain combines TRBV7-8 with TRBJ1-6; D is ambiguous. CDR3 loop: CASSPGRRGSPLHF. DNA for the CDR3: TGTGCCAGCAGCCCCGGGCGCAGAGGTTCACCCCTCCACTTT.